Listed below are T cell receptor beta chains from one sample, sequenced in a study of shared T cell receptors in the human thymus. Only in-frame clones appear in the TCRdb table, and some are missing; sequencing was by immunoSEQ multiplex PCR. The sample yields 500,000 to 750,000 clones, approximately 87% seen once. The data were also submitted as part of a second study, on human thymus T cells.

What was sequenced was thymocytes. Receptors were obtained from a boy under three years old with a congenital heart defect. CDR3s include the opening cysteine and the closing phenylalanine or tryptophan.

>17|TRBV7-9
CASSLALAGGPDNEQFF
>17|TRBV14
CASSSRDGGTKPYEQYF
>14|TRBV7-3
CASSPTSGGDEQFF
>18|TRBV14
CASSQRTREGRVNQPQHF
>17|TRBV11-3
CASSYPQGRVSSYEQYF
>12|TRBV7-6
CASSLQGQPQHF
>14|TRBV2
CASLPGTGHYEQYF
>15|TRBV10-3
CATGTSGGTYNEQFF
>15|TRBV7-2
CASSSRGREGDTQYF
>15|TRBV28
CASSLKPGGYETQYF
>18|TRBV28
CASSFVPTLGRFQETQYF
>17|TRBV4-1
CASSQDWRHPRTGELFF
>15|TRBV28
CASSLESSGPNEQFF
>18|TRBV7-2
CASSLSWMSGRAGETQYF
>16|TRBV18
CASSPVRQVSNQPQHF
>16|TRBV15
CATSRDLYGLDYEQYF
>15|TRBV10-2
CASSPVASASYEQYF
>18|TRBV4-1
CASSQGGTGGSGANVLTF
>15|TRBV28
CATLLSGGTGEKLFF
>13|TRBV2
CASSESEWETQYF
>19|TRBV28
CASSLPAEGGTRDTDTQYF
>18|TRBV18
CASSPAHEVGRYDYGYTF
>16|TRBV4-2
CASSQGDRQDQETQYF
>15|TRBV4-1
CASSQWSGGKEKLFF
>16|TRBV6-1
CASSGGYGQGRNTIYF
>20|TRBV15
CATSIPVPGQVTPSTDTQYF
>15|TRBV11-3
CASSLAGPTGGEQYF
>18|TRBV7-2
CASSQTGTGGYSNQPQHF
>15|TRBV5-8
CASRRQGLSNQPQHF
>18|TRBV27
CASSFRGGGPPLGETQYF
>18|TRBV15
CATSRDQRLAGLQETQYF
>17|TRBV13
CASSLQRGGLIQYGYTF
>13|TRBV10-3
CAISAQGYTEAFF
>18|TRBV5-4
CASRLGDRVASSTDTQYF
>14|TRBV19
CASSIPDSPVGYTF
>15|TRBV6-5
CASSYIGIGGSPLHF
>12|TRBV29-1
CSVPGQGSEAFF
>14|TRBV19
CASSSGTGFGTQYF
>13|TRBV29-1
CSVERGSGTEAFF
>14|TRBV28
CASSLGAGTQPQHF
>17|TRBV4-2
CASSLLPCGASSYEQYF
>16|TRBV14
CASSQGSSPTGGTQYF
>15|TRBV7-9
CASSLGQGQEDGYTF
>13|TRBV10-1
CASNPQGGYEQYF
>15|TRBV15
CATYRGSGVYNEQFF
>19|TRBV2
CASSNFFLFATSSTYEQYF
>14|TRBV28
CASSSRQGTEKLFF
>16|TRBV29-1
CSPAETSGRVTGELFF
>16|TRBV27
CATAAESGRRRDEQYF
>17|TRBV5-6
CASSLARRRRVQPPQYF